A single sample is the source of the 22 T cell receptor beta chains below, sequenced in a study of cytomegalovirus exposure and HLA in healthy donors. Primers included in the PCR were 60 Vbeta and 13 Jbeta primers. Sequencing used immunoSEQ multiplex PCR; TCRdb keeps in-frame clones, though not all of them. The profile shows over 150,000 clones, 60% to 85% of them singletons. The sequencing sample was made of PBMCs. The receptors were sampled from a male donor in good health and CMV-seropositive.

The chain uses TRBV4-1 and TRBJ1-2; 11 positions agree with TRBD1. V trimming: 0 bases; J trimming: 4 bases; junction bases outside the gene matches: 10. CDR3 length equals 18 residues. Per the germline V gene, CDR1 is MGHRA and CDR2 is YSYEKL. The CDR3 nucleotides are TGCGCCAGCAGCCAAGATAAGCGGACAGGGGGCGATACCTATGGCTACACCTTC. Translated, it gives CASSQDKRTGGDTYGYTF.

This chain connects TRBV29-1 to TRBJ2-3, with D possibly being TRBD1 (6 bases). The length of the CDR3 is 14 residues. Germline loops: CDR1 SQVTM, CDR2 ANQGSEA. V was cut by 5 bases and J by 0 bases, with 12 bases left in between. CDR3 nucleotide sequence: TGCAGCGTTTGGGACAACCTGAGCACAGATACGCAGTATTTT. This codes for CSVWDNLSTDTQYF.

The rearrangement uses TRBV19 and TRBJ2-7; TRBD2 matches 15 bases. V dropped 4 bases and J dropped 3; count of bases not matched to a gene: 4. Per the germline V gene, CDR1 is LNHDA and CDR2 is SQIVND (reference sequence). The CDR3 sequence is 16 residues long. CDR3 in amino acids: CASSTGLAGGLYEQYF. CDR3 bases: TGTGCCAGTAGTACCGGACTAGCGGGGGGGCTCTACGAGCAGTACTTC.

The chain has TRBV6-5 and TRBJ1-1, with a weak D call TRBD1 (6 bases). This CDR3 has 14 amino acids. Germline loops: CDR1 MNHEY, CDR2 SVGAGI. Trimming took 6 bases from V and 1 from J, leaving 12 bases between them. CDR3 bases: TGTGCCAGCAGACAGGGACACTGGAACACTGAAGCTTTCTTT. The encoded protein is CASRQGHWNTEAFF.

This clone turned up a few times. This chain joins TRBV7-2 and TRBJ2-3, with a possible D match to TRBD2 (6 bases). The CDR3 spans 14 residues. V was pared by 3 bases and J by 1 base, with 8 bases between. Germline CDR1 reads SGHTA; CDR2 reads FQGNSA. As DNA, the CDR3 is TGTGCCAGCAGCTTGCGGGGTCGCACAGATACGCAGTATTTT. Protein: CASSLRGRTDTQYF.

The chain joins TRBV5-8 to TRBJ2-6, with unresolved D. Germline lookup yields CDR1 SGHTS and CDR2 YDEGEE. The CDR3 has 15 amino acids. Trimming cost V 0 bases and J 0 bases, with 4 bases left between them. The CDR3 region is CASSLGHSGANVLTF. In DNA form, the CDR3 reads TGTGCCAGCAGCTTGGGACACTCTGGGGCCAACGTCCTGACTTTC.

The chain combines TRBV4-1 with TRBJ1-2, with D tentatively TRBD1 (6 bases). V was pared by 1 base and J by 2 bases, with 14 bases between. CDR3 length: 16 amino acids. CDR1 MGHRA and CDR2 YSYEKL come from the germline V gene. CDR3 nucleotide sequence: TGCGCCAGCAGCCAAGGAAGGACAGTCCCAAACTATGGCTACACCTTC. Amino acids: CASSQGRTVPNYGYTF.

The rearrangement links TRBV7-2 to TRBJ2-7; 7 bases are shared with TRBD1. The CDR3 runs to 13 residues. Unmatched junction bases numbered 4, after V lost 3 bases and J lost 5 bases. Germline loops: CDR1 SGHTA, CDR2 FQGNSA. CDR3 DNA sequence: TGTGCCAGCAGCTTTCTACAGGGGAACGAGCAGTACTTC. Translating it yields CASSFLQGNEQYF.

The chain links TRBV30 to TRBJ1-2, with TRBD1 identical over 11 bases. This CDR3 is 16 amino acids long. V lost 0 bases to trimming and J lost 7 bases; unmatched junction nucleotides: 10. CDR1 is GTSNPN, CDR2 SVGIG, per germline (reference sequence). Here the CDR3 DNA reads TGTGCCTGGAGTGTATCGAATCCGGGACAGGGGGTTGGCTACACCTTC. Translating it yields CAWSVSNPGQGVGYTF.

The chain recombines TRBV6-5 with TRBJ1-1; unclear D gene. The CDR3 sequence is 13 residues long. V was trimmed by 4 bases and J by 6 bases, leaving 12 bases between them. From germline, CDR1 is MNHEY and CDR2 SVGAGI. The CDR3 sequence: CASSLSRSSEAFF. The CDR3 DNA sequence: TGTGCCAGCAGTTTATCGAGGTCCTCTGAAGCTTTCTTT.

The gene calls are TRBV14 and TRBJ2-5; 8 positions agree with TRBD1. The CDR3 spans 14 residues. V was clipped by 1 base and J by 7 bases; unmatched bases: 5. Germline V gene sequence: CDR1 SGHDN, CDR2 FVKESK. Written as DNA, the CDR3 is TGTGCCAGCAGCCAAGTGACAGGGGTGGGGACCCAGTACTTC. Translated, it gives CASSQVTGVGTQYF.

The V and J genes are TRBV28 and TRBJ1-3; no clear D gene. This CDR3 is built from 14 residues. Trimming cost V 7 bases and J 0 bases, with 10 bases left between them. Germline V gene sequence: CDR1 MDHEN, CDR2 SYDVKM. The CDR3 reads CASTLRSSGNTIYF. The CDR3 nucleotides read TGTGCCAGCACCCTAAGGAGCTCTGGAAACACCATATATTTT.

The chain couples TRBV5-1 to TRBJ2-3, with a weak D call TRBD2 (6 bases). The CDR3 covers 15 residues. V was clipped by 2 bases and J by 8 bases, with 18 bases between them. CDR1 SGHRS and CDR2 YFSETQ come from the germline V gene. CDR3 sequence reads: CASSFPDPGEGTQYF. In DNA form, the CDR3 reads TGCGCCAGCAGCTTTCCGGACCCGGGGGAAGGTACGCAGTATTTT.

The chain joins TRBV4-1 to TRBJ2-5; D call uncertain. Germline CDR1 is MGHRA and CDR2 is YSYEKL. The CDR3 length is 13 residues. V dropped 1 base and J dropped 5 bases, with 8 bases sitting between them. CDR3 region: CASSQVARETQYF. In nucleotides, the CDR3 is TGCGCCAGCAGCCAAGTTGCTAGGGAGACCCAGTACTTC.

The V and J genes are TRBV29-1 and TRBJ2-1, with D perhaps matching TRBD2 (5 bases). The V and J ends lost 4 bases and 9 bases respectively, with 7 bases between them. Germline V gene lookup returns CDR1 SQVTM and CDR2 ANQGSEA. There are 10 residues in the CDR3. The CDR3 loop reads CSVAGSEQFF. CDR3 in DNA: TGCAGCGTTGCGGGAAGTGAGCAGTTCTTC.

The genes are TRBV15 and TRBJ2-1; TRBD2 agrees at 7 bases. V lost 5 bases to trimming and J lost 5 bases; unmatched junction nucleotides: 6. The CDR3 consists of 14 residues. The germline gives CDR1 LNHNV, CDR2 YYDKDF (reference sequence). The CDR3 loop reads CATSGTSGDNEQFF. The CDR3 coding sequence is TGTGCCACCAGCGGCACCAGCGGGGACAATGAGCAGTTCTTC.

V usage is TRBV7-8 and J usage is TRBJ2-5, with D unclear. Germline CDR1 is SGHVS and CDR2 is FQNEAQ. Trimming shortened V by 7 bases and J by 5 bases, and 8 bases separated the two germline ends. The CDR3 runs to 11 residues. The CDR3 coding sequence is TGTGCCAGCACTACTGCGGAGACCCAGTACTTC. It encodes CASTTAETQYF. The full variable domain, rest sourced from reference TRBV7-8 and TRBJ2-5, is GAGVSQSPRYKVAKRGQDVALRCDPISGHVSLFWYQQALGQGPEFLTYFQNEAQLDKSGLPSDRFFAERPEGSVSTLKIQRTQQEDSAVYLCASTTAETQYFGPGTRLLVL.

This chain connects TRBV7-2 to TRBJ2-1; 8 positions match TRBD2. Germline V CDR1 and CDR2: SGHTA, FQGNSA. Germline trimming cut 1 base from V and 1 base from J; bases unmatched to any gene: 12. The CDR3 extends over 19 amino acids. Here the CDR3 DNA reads TGTGCCAGCAGCTTAGAAGGGGCGTCCCTAGCGGGTTCCTACAATGAGCAGTTCTTC. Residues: CASSLEGASLAGSYNEQFF.

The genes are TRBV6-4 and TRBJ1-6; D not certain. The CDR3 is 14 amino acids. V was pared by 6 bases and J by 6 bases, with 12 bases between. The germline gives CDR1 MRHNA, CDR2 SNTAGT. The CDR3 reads CASSSRGFNSPLHF. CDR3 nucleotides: TGTGCCAGCAGCAGCCGGGGATTTAATTCACCCCTCCACTTT.

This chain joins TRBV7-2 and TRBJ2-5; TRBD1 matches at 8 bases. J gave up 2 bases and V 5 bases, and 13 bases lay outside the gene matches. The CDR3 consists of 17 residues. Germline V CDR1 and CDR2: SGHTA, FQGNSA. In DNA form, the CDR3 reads TGTGCCAGCAGCCGCCTCGGGACAGGCTCGAAGCAAGAGACCCAGTACTTC. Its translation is CASSRLGTGSKQETQYF. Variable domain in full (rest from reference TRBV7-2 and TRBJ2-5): GAGVSQSPSNKVTEKGKDVELRCDPISGHTALYWYRQSLGQGLEFLIYFQGNSAPDKSGLPSDRFSAERTGGSVSTLTIQRTQQEDSAVYLCASSRLGTGSKQETQYFGPGTRLLVL.

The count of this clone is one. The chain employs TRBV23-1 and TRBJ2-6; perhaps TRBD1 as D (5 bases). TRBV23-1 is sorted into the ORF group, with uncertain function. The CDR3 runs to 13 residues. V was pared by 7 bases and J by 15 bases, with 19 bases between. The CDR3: CASTRWVRVDLTF. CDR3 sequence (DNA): TGCGCCAGCACTCGCTGGGTCAGGGTAGACCTGACTTTC.

The CDR3 reads CAWRGQGHGYTF. CDR3 coding DNA: TGTGCCTGGAGAGGGCAGGGGCATGGCTACACCTTC. The chain employs TRBV30 and TRBJ1-2; a weak D match, TRBD1 (6 bases). The CDR3 is 12 amino acids. Germline CDR1 reads GTSNPN; CDR2 reads SVGIG (reference sequence). V was pared by 3 bases and J by 6 bases, with 11 bases between.